This TCR beta chain came from a study of blood T cell repertoires in COVID-19. Across the study: The cDNA or gDNA used as material had been derived from T cells, B-cell-depleted T cells, or PBMCs.

From germline, CDR1 is SGHRS and CDR2 YFSETQ. The length of the CDR3 is 15 residues. V lost 3 bases to trimming and J lost 1 base, with 13 bases between them. Produced via immunoSEQ multiplex PCR; TCRdb's table is partial and in-frame only. Of some 320,000 clones listed, roughly 90% were seen once; the top ten hold around 2.5%. The TCR sequence derives from a man in his 60s who had recovered from COVID-19. Material: PBMCs or T cells enriched from blood (not recorded which). This chain connects TRBV5-1 to TRBJ1-1; possibly TRBD1 for D (5 bases). CDR3: CASSSTGEANTEAFF. The CDR3 coding sequence is TGCGCCAGCAGCTCAACAGGAGAAGCGAACACTGAAGCTTTCTTT.